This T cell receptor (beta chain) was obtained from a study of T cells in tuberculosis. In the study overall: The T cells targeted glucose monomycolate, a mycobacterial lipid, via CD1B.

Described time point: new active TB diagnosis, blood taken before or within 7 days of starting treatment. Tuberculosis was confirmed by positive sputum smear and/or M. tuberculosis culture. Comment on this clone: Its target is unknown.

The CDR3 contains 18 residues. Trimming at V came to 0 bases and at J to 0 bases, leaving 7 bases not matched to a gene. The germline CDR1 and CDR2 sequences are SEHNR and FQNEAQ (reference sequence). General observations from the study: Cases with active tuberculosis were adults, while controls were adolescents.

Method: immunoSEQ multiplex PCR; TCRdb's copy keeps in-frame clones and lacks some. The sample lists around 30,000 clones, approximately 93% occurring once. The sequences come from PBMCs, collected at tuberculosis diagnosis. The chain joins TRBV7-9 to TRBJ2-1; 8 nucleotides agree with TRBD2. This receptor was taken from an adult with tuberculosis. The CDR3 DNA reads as TGTGCCAGCAGCTTAGCGTGGACGGGAGGGAGCTCCTACAATGAGCAGTTCTTC. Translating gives CASSLAWTGGSSYNEQFF.